This paragraph reports one TCR beta chain. As yet, its antigen is unknown. This record belongs to a study of T cell responses to AZD1222 COVID-19 vaccine. Study results and limitations: White British donors predominated, females outnumbered males, and clonal diversity was possibly underestimated.

Measured with immunoSEQ multiplex PCR; TCRdb has only the in-frame clones, and not every one. The sample consists of some 150,000 clones, approximately 93% of them appearing once. Material: peripheral blood, obtained on day 0 of AZD1222 vaccination. The sequence was collected from an adult in good health.

In nucleotides, the CDR3 is TGCAGCGCCGTACTACAGATGAACACTGAAGCTTTCTTT. Its protein product is CSAVLQMNTEAFF. The chain uses TRBV29-1 and TRBJ1-1; D unresolved. Germline CDR1 and CDR2: SQVTM and ANQGSEA. CDR3 length: 13 residues. Trimming took 7 bases from V and 0 from J, leaving 12 bases between them. Full variable domain (outside the CDR3, taken from reference TRBV29-1 and TRBJ1-1): SAVISQKPSRDICQRGTSLTIQCQVDSQVTMMFWYRQQPGQSLTLIATANQGSEATYESGFVIDKFPISRPNLTFSTLTVSNMSPEDSSIYLCSAVLQMNTEAFFGQGTRLTVV.